This TCR beta chain was recovered during a study of T-cell memory formation after mild COVID-19. TCRdb fed the 5' RACE reads into MiXCR, producing one record per CDR3 protein. The table includes 200,000 to 250,000 distinct CDR3 sequences, roughly a tenth detected once. The CDR3 has 13 amino acids. Unmatched junction bases numbered 2, after V lost 6 bases and J lost 4 bases. Material for sequencing was PBMCs or a T cell subset sorted from them (not recorded which). The chain combines TRBV12-3 or TRBV12-4 with TRBJ1-2; TRBD1 matches at 10 bases. The receptor was derived from a man aged 18-30 years who had mild COVID-19 (a few samples of this study predate the infection). Cell type and time point are not known. The CDR3 coding sequence is TGTGCCAGCAGAGGGACAGGGGTCTATGGCTACACCTTC. Translation: CASRGTGVYGYTF.